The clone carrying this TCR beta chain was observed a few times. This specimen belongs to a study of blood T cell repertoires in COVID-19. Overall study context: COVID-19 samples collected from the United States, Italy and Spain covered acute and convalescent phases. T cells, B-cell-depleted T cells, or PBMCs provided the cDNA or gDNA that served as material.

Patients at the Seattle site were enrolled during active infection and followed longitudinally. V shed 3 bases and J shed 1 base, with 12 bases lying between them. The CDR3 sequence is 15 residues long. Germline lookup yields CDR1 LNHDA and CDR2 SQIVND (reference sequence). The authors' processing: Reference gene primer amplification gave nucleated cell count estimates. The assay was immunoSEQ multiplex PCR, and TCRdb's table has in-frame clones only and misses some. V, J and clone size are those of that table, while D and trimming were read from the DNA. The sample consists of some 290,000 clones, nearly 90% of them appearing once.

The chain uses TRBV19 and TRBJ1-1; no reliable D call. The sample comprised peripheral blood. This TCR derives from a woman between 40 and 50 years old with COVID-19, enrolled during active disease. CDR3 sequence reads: CASSIRAGGNTEAFF. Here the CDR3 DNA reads TGTGCCAGTAGTATCCGGGCGGGAGGGAACACTGAAGCTTTCTTT.